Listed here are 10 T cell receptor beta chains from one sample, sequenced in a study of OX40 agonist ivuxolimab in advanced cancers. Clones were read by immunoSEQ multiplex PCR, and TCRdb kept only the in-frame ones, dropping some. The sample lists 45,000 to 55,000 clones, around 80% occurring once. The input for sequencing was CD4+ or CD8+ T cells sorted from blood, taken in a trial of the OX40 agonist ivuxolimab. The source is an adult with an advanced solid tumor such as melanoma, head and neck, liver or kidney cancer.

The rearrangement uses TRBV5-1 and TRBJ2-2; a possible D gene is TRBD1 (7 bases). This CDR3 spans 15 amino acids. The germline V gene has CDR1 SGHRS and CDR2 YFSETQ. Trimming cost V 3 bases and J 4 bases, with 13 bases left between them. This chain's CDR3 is CASSSDREVTGELFF. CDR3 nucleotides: TGCGCCAGCAGCTCCGACAGGGAGGTCACCGGGGAGCTGTTTTTT.

As DNA, the CDR3 is TGTGCCAGCAGTCCCGGCAGGGGGCGCGGCTACACCTTC. It encodes CASSPGRGRGYTF. The chain carries TRBV28 and TRBJ1-2, with 8 bases identical to TRBD1. Germline loops: CDR1 MDHEN, CDR2 SYDVKM. The junction had 7 bases not matched to a gene; V was cut back by 5 bases and J by 8 bases. This CDR3 spans 13 amino acids.

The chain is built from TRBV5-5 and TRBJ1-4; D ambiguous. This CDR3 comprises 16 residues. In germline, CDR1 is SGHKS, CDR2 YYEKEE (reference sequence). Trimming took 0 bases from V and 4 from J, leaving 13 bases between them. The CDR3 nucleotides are TGTGCCAGCAGCTTGGTGGCTGATCCCCGTAATGAAAAACTGTTTTTT. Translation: CASSLVADPRNEKLFF.

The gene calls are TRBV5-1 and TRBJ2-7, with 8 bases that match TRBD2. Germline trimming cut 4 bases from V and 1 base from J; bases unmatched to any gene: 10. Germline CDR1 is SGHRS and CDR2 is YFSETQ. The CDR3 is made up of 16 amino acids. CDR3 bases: TGCGCCAGCAGCATATCCTGGCTAGCGGGTTCCTACGAGCAGTACTTC. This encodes CASSISWLAGSYEQYF.

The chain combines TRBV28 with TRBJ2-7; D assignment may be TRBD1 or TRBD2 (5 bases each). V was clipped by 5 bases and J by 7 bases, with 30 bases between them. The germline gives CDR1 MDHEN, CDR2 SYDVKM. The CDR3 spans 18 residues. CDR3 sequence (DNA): TGTGCCAGCAGTCCAAGTGGGGCTAGCCCGACTTCCAGAGGAGAGCAGTACTTC. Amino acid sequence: CASSPSGASPTSRGEQYF.

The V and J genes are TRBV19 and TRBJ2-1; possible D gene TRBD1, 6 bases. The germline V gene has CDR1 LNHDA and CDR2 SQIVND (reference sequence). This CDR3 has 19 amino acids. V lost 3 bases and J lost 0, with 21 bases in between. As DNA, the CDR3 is TGTGCCAGTAGTATTTCCCCTTACTTAACAGGGAGCTCCTACAATGAGCAGTTCTTC. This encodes CASSISPYLTGSSYNEQFF.

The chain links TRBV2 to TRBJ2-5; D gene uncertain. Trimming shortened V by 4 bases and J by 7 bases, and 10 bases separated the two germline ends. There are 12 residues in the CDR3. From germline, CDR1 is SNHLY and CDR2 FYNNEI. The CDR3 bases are TGTGCCAGCAGTGTGAAGGTCGTGACCCAGTACTTC. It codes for CASSVKVVTQYF.

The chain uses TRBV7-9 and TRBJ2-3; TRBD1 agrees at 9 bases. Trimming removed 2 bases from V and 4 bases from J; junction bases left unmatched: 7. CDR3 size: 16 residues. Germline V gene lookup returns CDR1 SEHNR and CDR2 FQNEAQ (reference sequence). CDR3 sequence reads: CASSLTGTGRADTQYF. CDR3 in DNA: TGTGCCAGCAGCTTAACCGGGACAGGGAGGGCAGATACGCAGTATTTT.

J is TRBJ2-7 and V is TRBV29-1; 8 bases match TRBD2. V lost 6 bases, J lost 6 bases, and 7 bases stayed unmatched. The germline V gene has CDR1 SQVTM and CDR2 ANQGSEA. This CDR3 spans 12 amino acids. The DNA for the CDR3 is TGCAGCGTCGGGCGGGGGGACTCCGAGCAGTACTTC. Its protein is CSVGRGDSEQYF.

For the CDR3, the DNA is TGTGCCAGCAGTGACCTGGTTGGCTACACCTTC. Its protein is CASSDLVGYTF. The V and J genes are TRBV6-5 and TRBJ1-2, with D hard to call. The V end lost 5 bases, the J end lost 7 bases, and 8 bases lay between the germline ends. The CDR3 length is 11 residues. Germline CDR1 is MNHEY and CDR2 is SVGAGI.